This is a list of T cell receptor beta chains from one sample in a study of blood T cells in healthy people across ages. TCRdb itself ran the 5' RACE reads through MiXCR, one entry per CDR3 protein. This sample has over 1,500,000 distinct CDR3 sequences, with about 39% found just once. Sequencing input: blood. The receptors come from a human donor in good health. The CDR3 runs from the conserved cysteine through the conserved F or W. Each record gives: V gene, clone size, D gene, J gene, CDR3 protein, CDR3 DNA. D genes are given only for firm matches. Size is stated for part of the rows, as once, few or many counts, or as a class when the clone is expanded.

v_call: TRBV7-2
clone_size: .
d_call: .
j_call: TRBJ1-2
cdr3_aa: CASSLEGRVGGYTF
cdr3_nt: TGTGCCAGCAGCTTAGAGGGCAGGGTTGGTGGCTACACCTTC

v_call: TRBV29-1
clone_size: few
d_call: .
j_call: TRBJ2-7
cdr3_aa: CSVEDDRSREYEQYF
cdr3_nt: TGCAGCGTTGAAGATGATAGGTCCAGGGAGTACGAGCAGTACTTC

v_call: TRBV11-2
clone_size: few
d_call: .
j_call: TRBJ2-7
cdr3_aa: CASSLVSYYEQYF
cdr3_nt: TGTGCCAGCAGCTTAGTAAGTTACTACGAGCAGTACTTC

v_call: TRBV2
clone_size: .
d_call: .
j_call: TRBJ2-1
cdr3_aa: CASSGGEVYEDNEQFF
cdr3_nt: TGTGCCAGCAGTGGGGGCGAGGTTTACGAAGACAATGAGCAGTTCTTC

v_call: TRBV10-3
clone_size: few
d_call: TRBD2
j_call: TRBJ2-5
cdr3_aa: CAIRAVGGGLEETQYF
cdr3_nt: TGTGCCATCAGGGCCGTTGGCGGGGGGTTAGAAGAGACCCAGTACTTC

v_call: TRBV6-5
clone_size: .
d_call: TRBD2
j_call: TRBJ2-3
cdr3_aa: CASSPRLAARTDTQYF
cdr3_nt: TGTGCCAGCAGTCCAAGACTAGCGGCCAGAACAGATACGCAGTATTTT

v_call: TRBV4-1
clone_size: .
d_call: .
j_call: TRBJ2-7
cdr3_aa: CASSQSGGYYEQYF
cdr3_nt: TGCGCCAGCAGCCAATCAGGAGGGTACTACGAGCAGTACTTC

v_call: TRBV12-3/TRBV12-4
clone_size: .
d_call: TRBD2
j_call: TRBJ2-2
cdr3_aa: CASNLGGVVSGELFF
cdr3_nt: TGTGCCAGCAATCTGGGGGGGGTTGTCTCCGGGGAGCTGTTTTTT

v_call: TRBV12-3/TRBV12-4
clone_size: few
d_call: TRBD1
j_call: TRBJ2-7
cdr3_aa: CASSRRQSFTGESYEQYF
cdr3_nt: TGTGCCAGCAGCCGACGCCAATCCTTTACAGGGGAGTCCTACGAGCAGTACTTC

v_call: TRBV2
clone_size: .
d_call: .
j_call: TRBJ2-1
cdr3_aa: CASSGDLPSSYNEQFF
cdr3_nt: TGTGCCAGCAGTGGAGACCTTCCTAGCTCCTACAATGAGCAGTTCTTC

v_call: TRBV6-5
clone_size: once
d_call: .
j_call: TRBJ2-1
cdr3_aa: CASSSTSSREQFF
cdr3_nt: TGTGCCAGCAGTTCAACATCCTCCAGAGAGCAGTTCTTC

v_call: TRBV5-1
clone_size: .
d_call: .
j_call: TRBJ2-1
cdr3_aa: CASSLFRVLGNEQFF
cdr3_nt: TGCGCCAGCAGCTTGTTTCGGGTCCTGGGCAATGAGCAGTTCTTC

v_call: TRBV27
clone_size: few
d_call: .
j_call: TRBJ2-1
cdr3_aa: CASSPYYGMEADNEQFF
cdr3_nt: TGTGCCAGCAGTCCCTATTACGGTATGGAGGCGGACAATGAGCAGTTCTTC

v_call: TRBV7-2
clone_size: .
d_call: .
j_call: TRBJ2-7
cdr3_aa: CASSSQSSYGQYF
cdr3_nt: TGTGCCAGCAGCTCCCAGAGCTCCTACGGGCAGTACTTC

v_call: TRBV5-1
clone_size: .
d_call: .
j_call: TRBJ1-5
cdr3_aa: CANFDGGPHDQPQHF
cdr3_nt: TGCGCTAACTTCGACGGGGGGCCTCATGATCAGCCCCAGCATTTT

v_call: TRBV15
clone_size: .
d_call: TRBD2
j_call: TRBJ2-1
cdr3_aa: CATSRQAGGYNGQFF
cdr3_nt: TGTGCCACCAGCAGACAAGCGGGGGGGTACAATGGGCAGTTCTTC

v_call: TRBV9
clone_size: .
d_call: .
j_call: TRBJ1-5
cdr3_aa: CASSVGGGDSNQPQHF
cdr3_nt: TGTGCCAGCAGCGTAGGCGGCGGTGATAGCAATCAGCCCCAGCATTTT

v_call: TRBV18
clone_size: .
d_call: .
j_call: TRBJ2-1
cdr3_aa: CASSPFGGRDDEQFF
cdr3_nt: TGTGCCAGCTCACCTTTTGGGGGACGGGACGATGAGCAGTTCTTC

v_call: TRBV24-1
clone_size: .
d_call: TRBD1
j_call: TRBJ1-4
cdr3_aa: CATRSRQGEKLFF
cdr3_nt: TGTGCCACCCGTTCCCGACAGGGTGAAAAACTGTTTTTT

v_call: TRBV3-1
clone_size: .
d_call: .
j_call: TRBJ2-3
cdr3_aa: CASSQDPSPITDTQYF
cdr3_nt: TGTGCCAGCAGCCAAGATCCCTCCCCAATAACAGATACGCAGTATTTT

v_call: TRBV20-1
clone_size: .
d_call: .
j_call: TRBJ2-1
cdr3_aa: CSASIPAQETQFF
cdr3_nt: TGCAGTGCTAGTATTCCAGCCCAAGAGACCCAGTTCTTC

v_call: TRBV4-2
clone_size: .
d_call: .
j_call: TRBJ2-5
cdr3_aa: CASSQAVGRETQYF
cdr3_nt: TGTGCCAGCAGCCAAGCAGTAGGGAGGGAGACCCAGTACTTC

v_call: TRBV20-1
clone_size: .
d_call: .
j_call: TRBJ2-5
cdr3_aa: CSAPVPGQETQYF
cdr3_nt: TGCAGTGCCCCAGTGCCAGGACAAGAGACCCAGTACTTC

v_call: TRBV6-6
clone_size: .
d_call: TRBD2
j_call: TRBJ2-7
cdr3_aa: CASSLAGGTSEQYF
cdr3_nt: TGTGCCAGCAGTTTAGCGGGGGGGACTAGCGAGCAGTACTTC

v_call: TRBV29-1
clone_size: .
d_call: .
j_call: TRBJ2-2
cdr3_aa: CSVLPLQGDSNTGELFF
cdr3_nt: TGCAGCGTTCTTCCTCTACAGGGAGACTCGAACACCGGGGAGCTGTTTTTT

v_call: TRBV20-1
clone_size: .
d_call: TRBD1
j_call: TRBJ2-1
cdr3_aa: CSASFLQGQGINISSYNEQFF
cdr3_nt: TGCAGTGCTAGTTTTCTACAGGGGCAGGGGATCAATATCAGCTCCTACAATGAGCAGTTCTTC

v_call: TRBV29-1
clone_size: few
d_call: .
j_call: TRBJ2-3
cdr3_aa: CSVDHPDTQYF
cdr3_nt: TGCAGCGTTGATCACCCAGATACGCAGTATTTT

v_call: TRBV29-1
clone_size: few
d_call: .
j_call: TRBJ1-1
cdr3_aa: CSVGGVRTEAFF
cdr3_nt: TGCAGCGTGGGGGGGGTTCGGACTGAAGCTTTCTTT

v_call: TRBV3-1
clone_size: .
d_call: TRBD1
j_call: TRBJ2-1
cdr3_aa: CASSQRGTGRWNEQFF
cdr3_nt: TGTGCCAGCAGCCAGAGGGGGACAGGGAGGTGGAATGAGCAGTTCTTC

v_call: TRBV6-2/TRBV6-3
clone_size: .
d_call: TRBD2
j_call: TRBJ2-7
cdr3_aa: CASTELAGISSYEQYF
cdr3_nt: TGTGCCAGCACGGAACTAGCGGGGATAAGCTCCTACGAGCAGTACTTC

v_call: TRBV7-9
clone_size: .
d_call: TRBD1
j_call: TRBJ2-2
cdr3_aa: CASSYYRGDTGELFF
cdr3_nt: TGTGCCAGCAGCTACTACAGGGGGGACACCGGGGAGCTGTTTTTT

v_call: TRBV5-1
clone_size: once
d_call: .
j_call: TRBJ2-7
cdr3_aa: CASSLLGGREQYF
cdr3_nt: TGCGCCAGCAGCTTGTTGGGGGGCCGCGAGCAGTACTTC

v_call: TRBV29-1
clone_size: .
d_call: .
j_call: TRBJ1-1
cdr3_aa: CSVEDGGNTEAFF
cdr3_nt: TGCAGCGTTGAAGATGGGGGGAACACTGAAGCTTTCTTT

v_call: TRBV13
clone_size: once
d_call: TRBD2
j_call: TRBJ2-3
cdr3_aa: CASSILGIIAGVTDTQYF
cdr3_nt: TGTGCCAGCAGCATTCTAGGAATCATAGCGGGGGTGACAGATACGCAGTATTTT

v_call: TRBV5-5
clone_size: few
d_call: .
j_call: TRBJ2-7
cdr3_aa: CASSLAGSSFNYEQYF
cdr3_nt: TGTGCCAGCAGCTTGGCGGGGAGCAGCTTTAACTACGAGCAGTACTTC

v_call: TRBV2
clone_size: .
d_call: TRBD1
j_call: TRBJ1-2
cdr3_aa: CASTLGQGNCGYTF
cdr3_nt: TGTGCCAGCACCTTGGGACAGGGGAACTGTGGCTACACCTTC

v_call: TRBV7-2
clone_size: .
d_call: .
j_call: TRBJ2-7
cdr3_aa: CASSLAAGGAYEQYF
cdr3_nt: TGTGCCAGCAGCTTAGCAGCAGGAGGAGCCTACGAGCAGTACTTC

v_call: TRBV4-3
clone_size: .
d_call: TRBD2
j_call: TRBJ2-3
cdr3_aa: CASSRSWGTSGADTQYF
cdr3_nt: TGCGCCAGCAGCCGAAGTTGGGGAACTAGCGGGGCGGATACGCAGTATTTT

v_call: TRBV14
clone_size: .
d_call: TRBD1
j_call: TRBJ2-1
cdr3_aa: CASSTDRGIYNEQFF
cdr3_nt: TGTGCCAGCAGCACGGACAGGGGAATATACAATGAGCAGTTCTTC

v_call: TRBV6-4
clone_size: few
d_call: .
j_call: TRBJ2-7
cdr3_aa: CASRGDTAYEQYF
cdr3_nt: TGTGCCAGCAGAGGGGACACCGCCTACGAGCAGTACTTC

v_call: TRBV29-1
clone_size: few
d_call: .
j_call: TRBJ1-1
cdr3_aa: CSVRDERQEAFF
cdr3_nt: TGCAGCGTTCGCGACGAACGCCAAGAAGCTTTCTTT

v_call: TRBV24-1
clone_size: .
d_call: .
j_call: TRBJ1-2
cdr3_aa: CATSDSVKGGYGYTF
cdr3_nt: TGTGCCACCAGTGACTCAGTCAAAGGGGGCTATGGCTACACCTTC

v_call: TRBV7-2
clone_size: .
d_call: .
j_call: TRBJ2-5
cdr3_aa: CASSLGRALYQETQYF
cdr3_nt: TGTGCCAGCAGCTTAGGACGGGCCCTGTACCAAGAGACCCAGTACTTC

v_call: TRBV7-2
clone_size: .
d_call: .
j_call: TRBJ2-5
cdr3_aa: CASSPQTGRAAYKETQYF
cdr3_nt: TGTGCCAGCAGCCCACAGACTGGACGAGCGGCCTACAAAGAGACCCAGTACTTC

v_call: TRBV7-6
clone_size: few
d_call: .
j_call: TRBJ2-7
cdr3_aa: CASSLDTLGRYEQYF
cdr3_nt: TGTGCCAGCAGCTTAGACACCCTCGGACGCTACGAGCAGTACTTC

v_call: TRBV29-1
clone_size: .
d_call: TRBD1
j_call: TRBJ2-7
cdr3_aa: CSVEGQGLHEQYF
cdr3_nt: TGCAGCGTTGAGGGACAGGGTCTCCACGAGCAGTACTTC

v_call: TRBV9
clone_size: few
d_call: .
j_call: TRBJ1-2
cdr3_aa: CASSVEGGGLGYGYTF
cdr3_nt: TGTGCCAGCAGCGTAGAGGGGGGGGGACTAGGCTATGGCTACACCTTC

v_call: TRBV25-1
clone_size: .
d_call: .
j_call: TRBJ1-3
cdr3_aa: CASSESDSGNTTYF
cdr3_nt: TGTGCCAGCAGTGAATCAGATTCTGGAAACACCACATATTTT

v_call: TRBV15
clone_size: .
d_call: .
j_call: TRBJ2-4
cdr3_aa: CATSSDLFAKNIQYF
cdr3_nt: TGTGCCACCAGCAGCGACCTGTTTGCCAAAAACATTCAGTACTTC

v_call: TRBV4-2
clone_size: .
d_call: TRBD1
j_call: TRBJ1-6
cdr3_aa: CASSQQGAGSPLHF
cdr3_nt: TGTGCCAGCAGCCAACAGGGGGCAGGGTCACCCCTCCACTTT

v_call: TRBV4-3
clone_size: .
d_call: .
j_call: TRBJ1-4
cdr3_aa: CASSQDSIRPHEKLFF
cdr3_nt: TGCGCCAGCAGCCAAGATAGTATTAGGCCCCATGAAAAACTGTTTTTT

v_call: TRBV10-3
clone_size: few
d_call: TRBD1
j_call: TRBJ2-7
cdr3_aa: CAISGQPGQGLIYEQYF
cdr3_nt: TGTGCCATCAGTGGCCAGCCCGGACAGGGGCTTATATACGAGCAGTACTTC

v_call: TRBV4-1
clone_size: few
d_call: TRBD2
j_call: TRBJ2-3
cdr3_aa: CASSHSGLAADTQYF
cdr3_nt: TGCGCCAGCAGCCACTCTGGACTAGCGGCCGATACGCAGTATTTT

v_call: TRBV7-6
clone_size: many
d_call: .
j_call: TRBJ1-1
cdr3_aa: CASSLEENTEAFF
cdr3_nt: TGTGCCAGCAGCTTAGAAGAGAACACTGAAGCTTTCTTT

v_call: TRBV6-1
clone_size: .
d_call: .
j_call: TRBJ2-2
cdr3_aa: CASSDFVNTGELFF
cdr3_nt: TGTGCCAGCAGTGATTTTGTGAACACCGGGGAGCTGTTTTTT

v_call: TRBV2
clone_size: once
d_call: TRBD2
j_call: TRBJ2-1
cdr3_aa: CASIGGGAFYNEQFF
cdr3_nt: TGTGCCTCGATTGGCGGGGGGGCCTTTTACAATGAGCAGTTCTTC

v_call: TRBV5-6
clone_size: .
d_call: TRBD2
j_call: TRBJ2-5
cdr3_aa: CASSWRSGGGETQYF
cdr3_nt: TGTGCCAGCAGCTGGAGAAGCGGGGGCGGAGAGACCCAGTACTTC

v_call: TRBV11-2
clone_size: few
d_call: .
j_call: TRBJ1-2
cdr3_aa: CASSGFYGRPDYGYTF
cdr3_nt: TGTGCCAGCAGCGGCTTTTATGGGCGCCCGGACTATGGCTACACCTTC

v_call: TRBV15
clone_size: .
d_call: TRBD2
j_call: TRBJ2-7
cdr3_aa: CATSRAYLSGGSSYEQYF
cdr3_nt: TGTGCCACCAGCAGAGCCTACCTTAGCGGGGGAAGCTCCTACGAGCAGTACTTC

v_call: TRBV9
clone_size: .
d_call: .
j_call: TRBJ2-7
cdr3_aa: CASSVGQGLVYERYF
cdr3_nt: TGTGCCAGCAGCGTAGGCCAGGGTTTAGTCTACGAGCGGTACTTC